These T cell receptor beta chains were read from a single sample in a study of T cell repertoires in cytomegalovirus infection. Each CDR3 protein is one row after TCRdb ran MiXCR on the reads. Of around 800,000 distinct CDR3 sequences in the sample, less than 35% were seen once. The antigens of these receptors remain unknown. The starting material was cultured CD8+ T cells from PBMCs, obtained from culture after CMV antigen stimulation. Receptor source: a human donor in good health (CMV status not recorded). Some clones in this sample may be carry-over from other donors' samples. Each CDR3 is given with its conserved first and last residue. D genes are given only for firm matches. Not all rows give a size; the values are once, few, many and, for expanded clones, a class.

>TRBV2|TRBD2|TRBJ2-3|NA
TGTGCCAGCAGTGCGGGGACTATTCAGTATTTT
CASSAGTIQYF
>TRBV5-1|NA|TRBJ2-1|NA
TGCGCCAGCACAGGAGCGAAATATGAGCAGTTCTTC
CASTGAKYEQFF
>TRBV5-1|NA|TRBJ1-5|NA
TGCGCCAGCAGCCCGGACGAGGGGCCCGGTCGGCCCCAGCATTTT
CASSPDEGPGRPQHF
>TRBV10-3|NA|TRBJ2-2|NA
TGTGCCATCAGTGATGAGTCCGGGGAGCTGTTTTTT
CAISDESGELFF
>TRBV9|TRBD2|TRBJ2-5|NA
TGTGCCAGCAGCGTAGCTACGGGGACTAGCTACCAAGAGACCCAGTACTTC
CASSVATGTSYQETQYF
>TRBV27|TRBD2|TRBJ2-5|NA
TGTGCCAGCAGTTTCACTAGCGGGCCCCACCTCGGGGAGACCCAGTACTTC
CASSFTSGPHLGETQYF
>TRBV27|NA|TRBJ1-4|NA
TGTGCCAGCAGCCGCCCCGATGGCGAAAAACTGTTTTTT
CASSRPDGEKLFF
>TRBV4-2|TRBD2|TRBJ2-1|NA
TGTGCCAGCACCTGGCTAGCGGGAAATGAGCAGTTCTTC
CASTWLAGNEQFF
>TRBV5-1|NA|TRBJ1-6|few
TGCGCCAGCAGCCTCCGGGCGCCAACAGGGAAAAATAATTCACCCCTCCACTTT
CASSLRAPTGKNNSPLHF
>TRBV4-1|NA|TRBJ2-1|NA
TGCGCCAACAGCCAGAACCTAGACACAGCCTACAATGAGCAGTTCTTC
CANSQNLDTAYNEQFF
>TRBV19|TRBD1|TRBJ2-1|NA
TGTGCCAGTAGTCCCACCGGGACAGGCCTCAATGAGCAGTTCTTC
CASSPTGTGLNEQFF
>TRBV7-9|NA|TRBJ1-2|NA
TGTGCCAGCAGCTCTTTTCAGGCCGCTAACTATGGCTACACCTTC
CASSSFQAANYGYTF
>TRBV12-3/TRBV12-4|NA|TRBJ1-2|few
TGTGCCAGCTTTCAGGGTCCTGGCTACACCTTC
CASFQGPGYTF
>TRBV25-1|TRBD1|TRBJ2-5|many
TGTGCCAGCAGTGAATCTCTCATGGACAGGAAAAAGGAGACCCAGTACTTC
CASSESLMDRKKETQYF
>TRBV7-9|NA|TRBJ1-5|NA
TGTGCCAGCAGCTCTAACGCAGCCGGCAGCAATCAGCCCCAGCATTTT
CASSSNAAGSNQPQHF
>TRBV6-5|TRBD1|TRBJ1-1|once
TGTGCCAGCAGTTCCATCGACCGGGACAGGGGAGAATGTGAAGCTTTCTTT
CASSSIDRDRGECEAFF
>TRBV29-1|TRBD1|TRBJ1-1|few
TGCAGCGCCCTGAGGGATGGGACAGGGACGGGTGGTTTCGTAGCTGAAGCTTTCTTT
CSALRDGTGTGGFVAEAFF
>TRBV6-6|NA|TRBJ2-7|NA
TGTGCCAGCAGTTACTCTGGGGCAGGGTCCGGCGAGCAGTACTTC
CASSYSGAGSGEQYF
>TRBV10-2|TRBD2|TRBJ2-3|few
TGCGCCAGCAGTGATTCGCTGAAGCGGGGGAGCACAGATACGCAGTATTTT
CASSDSLKRGSTDTQYF
>TRBV6-5|TRBD1|TRBJ1-1|NA
TGTACCAGCAGTTTTTCCGGGACAGTGAACACTGAAGCTTTCTTT
CTSSFSGTVNTEAFF
>TRBV7-9|NA|TRBJ2-2|NA
TGTGCCAGCAGTTTCGAGTACGGGGAGCTGTTTTTT
CASSFEYGELFF
>TRBV2|NA|TRBJ1-5|NA
TGTGCCAGCAGTGAACCCGGGCTTCAGCCCCAGCATTTT
CASSEPGLQPQHF
>TRBV6-1|NA|TRBJ2-7|NA
TGTGCCAGCACCCTGAACCCTCAGGTCTACGAGCAGTACTTC
CASTLNPQVYEQYF
>TRBV11-2|NA|TRBJ2-5|NA
TGTGCCAGCAGCTCACGGGACGCCGATTCCCAAGAGACCCAGTACTTC
CASSSRDADSQETQYF
>TRBV12-3/TRBV12-4|NA|TRBJ1-5|NA
TGTGCCAGCAGTTTCGACATACGAGGGGCCAATCAGCCCCAGCATTTT
CASSFDIRGANQPQHF
>TRBV2|TRBD1|TRBJ2-3|many
TGTGCCAGCAGTGAAAACCCCCGGGACAGGGGGTGGGCAGATACGCAGTATTTT
CASSENPRDRGWADTQYF
>TRBV9|NA|TRBJ2-2|few
TGTGCCAGCAGCGGTCGGCCCGGGGGCACCGGGGAGCTGTTTTTT
CASSGRPGGTGELFF
>TRBV5-5|NA|TRBJ2-5|NA
TGTGCCAGCCTAGAGGGTCCAGAGACCCAGTACTTC
CASLEGPETQYF
>TRBV6-6|NA|TRBJ1-6|few
TGTGCCAGCAGTGCATCCTCCGTTAATTCACCCCTCCACTTT
CASSASSVNSPLHF
>TRBV5-1|TRBD1|TRBJ2-5|few
TGCGCCAGCAGCTACGGACAGGGGCGAGAGACCCAGTACTTC
CASSYGQGRETQYF
>TRBV27|NA|TRBJ2-7|NA
TGTGCCAGCAGTTTGGCAAACCCCAACGCCTACGAGCAGTACTTC
CASSLANPNAYEQYF
>TRBV6-2/TRBV6-3|TRBD1|TRBJ2-7|NA
TGTGCCAGCACCTTGGGACAGAAAGAATCCTACGAGCAGTACTTC
CASTLGQKESYEQYF
>TRBV7-2|NA|TRBJ1-4|few
TGTGCCAGCAGCTCGCCACAGGGAGCTAGAGAAAAACTGTTTTTT
CASSSPQGAREKLFF
>TRBV7-9|NA|TRBJ2-1|many
TGTGCCAGCAGCTTAGAACCGAAGCAGTTCTTC
CASSLEPKQFF
>TRBV6-1|NA|TRBJ2-1|few
TGTGCCAGCAGTGTGGACTTACCCATAACCTACAATGAGCAGTTCTTC
CASSVDLPITYNEQFF
>TRBV4-2|NA|TRBJ2-1|NA
TGTGCCAGCAGCCCAGGGACAATAAGCTCCTACAATGAGCAGTTCTTC
CASSPGTISSYNEQFF
>TRBV13|NA|TRBJ1-2|few
TGTGCCAGCAGCCCCTTGGCGGGATCCTATGGCTACACCTTC
CASSPLAGSYGYTF
>TRBV6-5|TRBD2|TRBJ2-3|NA
TGTGCCAGCAGTGCCCGACTAGCGGGGGGTGGGTTAGATACGCAGTATTTT
CASSARLAGGGLDTQYF
>TRBV13|TRBD1|TRBJ1-1|NA
TGTGCCAGCAGCTCAAACAGGGGTGCGAACACTGAAGCTTTCTTT
CASSSNRGANTEAFF
>TRBV12-5|NA|TRBJ2-5|NA
TGTGCTAGTGGTTTGGTACCTAGCTTCTCGGTGGAGACCCAGTACTTC
CASGLVPSFSVETQYF
>TRBV7-9|NA|TRBJ2-3|NA
TGTGCCAGCAGCAAAGACACGCAGTATTTT
CASSKDTQYF
>TRBV27|NA|TRBJ1-2|once
TGTGCCAGCTCAGCAACCAGGACCGCTAACTATGGCTACACCTTC
CASSATRTANYGYTF
>TRBV20-1|NA|TRBJ1-1|few
TGCAGTGCTGAAAGTAGAGTTCGGAACACTGAAGCTTTCTTT
CSAESRVRNTEAFF
>TRBV27|TRBD2|TRBJ2-1|few
TGTGCCAGCCATTTCGGACTAGCGGGTCGGTCGGGCAATGAGCAGTTCTTC
CASHFGLAGRSGNEQFF
>TRBV7-2|TRBD1|TRBJ1-2|NA
TGTGCCAGCAGCTCCCGGGACAGGGTGGAGGGCTACACCTTC
CASSSRDRVEGYTF
>TRBV7-8|NA|TRBJ1-5|few
TGTGCCAGCAGCTCCAACCGACAGATTTATAGCAATCAGCCCCAGCATTTT
CASSSNRQIYSNQPQHF
>TRBV9|NA|TRBJ1-4|NA
TGTGCCAGCAGCCCGCGCGGGAATATAAATGAAAAACTGTTTTTT
CASSPRGNINEKLFF
>TRBV7-2|NA|TRBJ2-1|many
TGTGCCAGCAGCCCAGATAGCAATGAGCAGTTCTTC
CASSPDSNEQFF
>TRBV6-1|NA|TRBJ1-1|NA
TGTGCCAGCAGAAATGAGATGTACACTGAAGCTTTCTTT
CASRNEMYTEAFF
>TRBV4-1|NA|TRBJ2-3|NA
TGCGCCAGCAGCGTTAGTGCAGCGGCGAGGAGCACAGATACGCAGTATTTT
CASSVSAAARSTDTQYF